This T cell receptor beta chain comes out of a study of cytotoxic CD8 clonotypes in ibrutinib-treated CLL. Study-wide background: Responses comprised approximately 24 partial and 2 complete; at median around 70 months, 14 remained remitted and about twelve progressed.

General study points: Public clonotypes were rare and shrank or held steady on treatment.

The CDR3 length is 12 residues. Per germline, CDR1 SNHLY and CDR2 FYNNEI. Profiled with immunoSEQ multiplex PCR; TCRdb holds only in-frame clones, not every one. Of 200,000 to 250,000 clones listed, 75% to 85% were seen once; the top ten hold 9.5% to 12%. About this clone itself: Its antigen is not identified. A junction end diverges from the germline sequence, so it may reflect a read error.

The source was PBMCs, collected after 12 months of ibrutinib treatment. The chain has TRBV2 and TRBJ2-7, with 8 positions matching TRBD1. The clonotype originates from a human donor with chronic lymphocytic leukemia. The CDR3 is CAGRGQGYEQYF. The CDR3 DNA reads as TGTGCCGGCAGGGGGCAGGGTTACGAGCAGTACTTC.